The TCR beta chain under discussion was sequenced for a study of control samples from healthy donors and cancer patients. The ends were cut back, 1 base at V and 4 bases at J, with 8 bases in the middle. The germline gives CDR1 MNHEY, CDR2 SMNVEV (reference sequence). The CDR3 covers 14 residues. The method was immunoSEQ multiplex PCR; TCRdb's version includes in-frame clones alone and lacks a portion of them. The profile shows approximately 90,000 clones, more than 75% of them singletons. In its sample, this clone was seen once. This receptor was identified in a woman aged 40-49 years in good health. The chain recombines TRBV27 with TRBJ1-5; unclear D gene. Sequences were obtained from blood. The DNA of the CDR3 is TGTGCCAGCAGTTTATTCGGAGCAAATCAGCCCCAGCATTTT. Residues: CASSLFGANQPQHF.